This T cell receptor beta chain was captured in a study of shared clonotypes between healthy human individuals. Study-wide results and limits: Several donors had around 5% of their naive CD4 clonotypes in common.

Worth noting for this clone: Its antigen is currently unknown.

This CDR3 has 15 amino acids. Germline V gene data show CDR1 as MNHNS and CDR2 as SASEGT. V was pared by 2 bases and J by 6 bases, with 9 bases of the junction left unmatched. At deep level, the assay was performed. The repertoire was sequenced with immunoSEQ multiplex PCR; TCRdb's copy has only in-frame clones and lacks some. The repertoire holds under 1,900,000 clones, with about 98.5% as singletons. V usage is TRBV6-1 and J usage is TRBJ1-2; TRBD1 agrees at 7 bases. Material for sequencing was naive CD4+ T cells sorted from blood. Subset noted: CD45RA+ positively selected. The sequence came from a man younger than 45 in good health. CDR3 nucleotides: TGTGCCAGCAGTGAAAACGGCAGGGGGAGAGATGGCTACACCTTC. Amino acids: CASSENGRGRDGYTF.